A selection of T cell receptor beta chains follows, all from one sample in a study of T-cell memory formation after mild COVID-19. TCRdb processed the 5' RACE reads anew with MiXCR; each CDR3 protein has one entry. The sample consists of tens of thousands of distinct CDR3 sequences, 7.7% of them appearing once. Sequences were obtained from PBMCs or a T cell subset sorted from them (not recorded which). The receptors were gathered from a man between 18 and 29 years old who had mild COVID-19 (a few samples of this study predate the infection). Cell type and time point are not known. Each CDR3 is given with its conserved first and last residue. The D gene is left open where the match is weak. Where a row states a size, it is once, few, many or the class of an expanded clone; other rows omit it.

CDR3nt: TGCAGTGCTAGTTTGGGACAGGGGAGAAACGAGCAGTACTTC
CDR3aa: CSASLGQGRNEQYF
d_gene: TRBD1
j_gene: TRBJ2-7
len: 14
abundance: many
v_gene: TRBV20-1

CDR3nt: TGTGCCAGCAGCTTAGGAGGTGGCGCGGGAAATCAGCCCCAGCATTTT
CDR3aa: CASSLGGGAGNQPQHF
d_gene: NA
j_gene: TRBJ1-5
len: 16
abundance: few
v_gene: TRBV7-2

CDR3nt: TGTGCCAGCAGTTTAAACGGCAACACTGAAGCTTTCTTT
CDR3aa: CASSLNGNTEAFF
d_gene: NA
j_gene: TRBJ1-1
len: 13
abundance: many
v_gene: TRBV12-3/TRBV12-4

CDR3nt: TGCGCCAGCAGCTTGGCCCAGTCGGGAATGGAGGGCTACACCTTC
CDR3aa: CASSLAQSGMEGYTF
d_gene: NA
j_gene: TRBJ1-2
len: 15
abundance: many
v_gene: TRBV5-1

CDR3nt: TGTGCCAGCAGCTTGGGTTCTAGCGGAACCTACAATGAGCAGTTCTTC
CDR3aa: CASSLGSSGTYNEQFF
d_gene: TRBD2
j_gene: TRBJ2-1
len: 16
abundance: medium-sized
v_gene: TRBV7-6

CDR3nt: TGTGCCAGCAGCTTGGACAGGTGGGGGGAGCTGTTTTTT
CDR3aa: CASSLDRWGELFF
d_gene: NA
j_gene: TRBJ2-2
len: 13
abundance: NA
v_gene: TRBV5-5

CDR3nt: TGTGCCAGCAGTTCCGTAACGGTAGGGGAGACCCAGTACTTC
CDR3aa: CASSSVTVGETQYF
d_gene: NA
j_gene: TRBJ2-5
len: 14
abundance: many
v_gene: TRBV6-2/TRBV6-3

CDR3nt: TGTGCCAGCAGCCAAGATGGACTTTGGGAAACAGATACGCAGTATTTT
CDR3aa: CASSQDGLWETDTQYF
d_gene: NA
j_gene: TRBJ2-3
len: 16
abundance: NA
v_gene: TRBV3-1

CDR3nt: TGTGCCAGCAGCCCCCAATTTTCTAGTGAGCAGTTCTTC
CDR3aa: CASSPQFSSEQFF
d_gene: NA
j_gene: TRBJ2-1
len: 13
abundance: few
v_gene: TRBV6-2/TRBV6-3

CDR3nt: TGTGCCAGCAGTTCCGGTGGGTTGACTGAAGCTTTCTTT
CDR3aa: CASSSGGLTEAFF
d_gene: NA
j_gene: TRBJ1-1
len: 13
abundance: many
v_gene: TRBV7-3

CDR3nt: TGTGCCAGCAGTTACATCGTGCCCACCCAGTACTTC
CDR3aa: CASSYIVPTQYF
d_gene: NA
j_gene: TRBJ2-5
len: 12
abundance: many
v_gene: TRBV7-2

CDR3nt: TGCAGCGTTGGTGATGACGGGGGTCTTTATGGCTACACCTTC
CDR3aa: CSVGDDGGLYGYTF
d_gene: NA
j_gene: TRBJ1-2
len: 14
abundance: many
v_gene: TRBV29-1

CDR3nt: TGTGCCAGCAGAGTGGCGACCCAAGAGACCCAGTACTTC
CDR3aa: CASRVATQETQYF
d_gene: NA
j_gene: TRBJ2-5
len: 13
abundance: many
v_gene: TRBV11-2

CDR3nt: TGCGCCAGCAGCCAAGGGACAGGCATGCGGTCACCCCTCCACTTT
CDR3aa: CASSQGTGMRSPLHF
d_gene: TRBD1
j_gene: TRBJ1-6
len: 15
abundance: NA
v_gene: TRBV4-1

CDR3nt: TGCGCCAGCAGCCAAGACGTGGGGGGGCTCTCTAGCACAGATACGCAGTATTTT
CDR3aa: CASSQDVGGLSSTDTQYF
d_gene: NA
j_gene: TRBJ2-3
len: 18
abundance: NA
v_gene: TRBV4-3

CDR3nt: TGTGCCAGCAGCTTAGATCCCCCGACTAGCGGACCTTACAATGAGCAGTTCTTC
CDR3aa: CASSLDPPTSGPYNEQFF
d_gene: TRBD2
j_gene: TRBJ2-1
len: 18
abundance: NA
v_gene: TRBV11-2

CDR3nt: TGTGCCAGCAGCCAGATCCCGGCGGGACAGGGTAGCACCGGGGAGCTGTTTTTT
CDR3aa: CASSQIPAGQGSTGELFF
d_gene: TRBD1
j_gene: TRBJ2-2
len: 18
abundance: many
v_gene: TRBV7-2

CDR3nt: TGTGCCAGCAGCGCACAGGGGGGACAAGAGACCCAGTACTTC
CDR3aa: CASSAQGGQETQYF
d_gene: TRBD1
j_gene: TRBJ2-5
len: 14
abundance: many
v_gene: TRBV6-6

CDR3nt: TGTGCCAGCACTGGGACTCCGGGGAGATCCCGGTTCTTC
CDR3aa: CASTGTPGRSRFF
d_gene: NA
j_gene: TRBJ2-1
len: 13
abundance: few
v_gene: TRBV6-2/TRBV6-3

CDR3nt: TGTGCCAGCAGCCCCCACACCGGGGAGCTGTTTTTT
CDR3aa: CASSPHTGELFF
d_gene: NA
j_gene: TRBJ2-2
len: 12
abundance: NA
v_gene: TRBV9

CDR3nt: TGCAGTGCTAGACTGGCCTCGGATACGCAGTATTTT
CDR3aa: CSARLASDTQYF
d_gene: NA
j_gene: TRBJ2-3
len: 12
abundance: NA
v_gene: TRBV20-1

CDR3nt: TGTGCCAGCAGCCCCGGGAGGGTAGATCTGACTGATACGCAGTATTTT
CDR3aa: CASSPGRVDLTDTQYF
d_gene: TRBD2
j_gene: TRBJ2-3
len: 16
abundance: few
v_gene: TRBV11-2

CDR3nt: TGCGCCAGCAGCCCAGGAAGCCCTAGCACAGATACGCAGTATTTT
CDR3aa: CASSPGSPSTDTQYF
d_gene: NA
j_gene: TRBJ2-3
len: 15
abundance: medium-sized
v_gene: TRBV4-1

CDR3nt: TGCGCCAGCAGCTTGGAGGGACAGTACACAGATACGCAGTATTTT
CDR3aa: CASSLEGQYTDTQYF
d_gene: TRBD1
j_gene: TRBJ2-3
len: 15
abundance: many
v_gene: TRBV5-1

CDR3nt: TGCGCCAGCAGCCCGCAACAAGGGGGTCCCTACGAGCAGTACTTC
CDR3aa: CASSPQQGGPYEQYF
d_gene: NA
j_gene: TRBJ2-7
len: 15
abundance: many
v_gene: TRBV5-1

CDR3nt: TGTGCCAGCAGCTTAGGGGCTAGCGGTGAAGAGACCCAGTACTTC
CDR3aa: CASSLGASGEETQYF
d_gene: TRBD2
j_gene: TRBJ2-5
len: 15
abundance: many
v_gene: TRBV7-9

CDR3nt: TGTGCCACCAGTCAGCAGGGCCGAACCGGGGAGCTGTTTTTT
CDR3aa: CATSQQGRTGELFF
d_gene: NA
j_gene: TRBJ2-2
len: 14
abundance: many
v_gene: TRBV24-1

CDR3nt: TGTGCCAGCAGCTCCCCGCGGACTAGCGGGGGGGGGGAGCAGTACTTC
CDR3aa: CASSSPRTSGGGEQYF
d_gene: TRBD2
j_gene: TRBJ2-7
len: 16
abundance: many
v_gene: TRBV12-3/TRBV12-4

CDR3nt: TGCAGTGCTAGATGGGCAGGGTTATATGGCTACACCTTC
CDR3aa: CSARWAGLYGYTF
d_gene: NA
j_gene: TRBJ1-2
len: 13
abundance: many
v_gene: TRBV20-1

CDR3nt: TGCAGCGTTGAAGATGGGGTCGGGGGCTACGAGCAGTACTTC
CDR3aa: CSVEDGVGGYEQYF
d_gene: NA
j_gene: TRBJ2-7
len: 14
abundance: many
v_gene: TRBV29-1

CDR3nt: TGTGCCAGCAGCTTAGTTTCGTCCAGCCAAGAGACCCAGTACTTC
CDR3aa: CASSLVSSSQETQYF
d_gene: NA
j_gene: TRBJ2-5
len: 15
abundance: many
v_gene: TRBV11-2

CDR3nt: TGTGCCAGCAGTTACTCCGCAGGGGACAGTACACCGAACTATGGCTACACCTTC
CDR3aa: CASSYSAGDSTPNYGYTF
d_gene: TRBD1
j_gene: TRBJ1-2
len: 18
abundance: many
v_gene: TRBV6-2/TRBV6-3

CDR3nt: TGTGCCAGCAGAACTCGGGGGGGGAGCTCCTACAATGAGCAGTTCTTC
CDR3aa: CASRTRGGSSYNEQFF
d_gene: TRBD2
j_gene: TRBJ2-1
len: 16
abundance: few
v_gene: TRBV6-2/TRBV6-3

CDR3nt: TGTGCCAGCAGTTCACAGGGTCAGCCCCAGCATTTT
CDR3aa: CASSSQGQPQHF
d_gene: NA
j_gene: TRBJ1-5
len: 12
abundance: many
v_gene: TRBV12-3/TRBV12-4

CDR3nt: TGTGCCAGCAGTGCGGGACAGGGGATTCAGCCCCAGCATTTT
CDR3aa: CASSAGQGIQPQHF
d_gene: TRBD1
j_gene: TRBJ1-5
len: 14
abundance: many
v_gene: TRBV6-4

CDR3nt: TGTGCCAGCCTGGACGGCCCCTATCCTCAAGAGACCCAGTACTTC
CDR3aa: CASLDGPYPQETQYF
d_gene: NA
j_gene: TRBJ2-5
len: 15
abundance: NA
v_gene: TRBV7-2

CDR3nt: TGTGCCAGCACCCAGAGGCCCTCCGGGTTCCAGCCCCAGCATTTT
CDR3aa: CASTQRPSGFQPQHF
d_gene: NA
j_gene: TRBJ1-5
len: 15
abundance: many
v_gene: TRBV28

CDR3nt: TGTGCCAGCAAGGCACGGGATGGCTACACCTTC
CDR3aa: CASKARDGYTF
d_gene: NA
j_gene: TRBJ1-2
len: 11
abundance: few
v_gene: TRBV6-6

CDR3nt: TGCGCCAGCAGCCCCCTAGGGGAAAAACTGTTTTTT
CDR3aa: CASSPLGEKLFF
d_gene: NA
j_gene: TRBJ1-4
len: 12
abundance: NA
v_gene: TRBV5-1